This T cell receptor beta chain stems from a study of pediatric ulcerative colitis. Broader study findings: No controls had the two rectal clonotypes shared by ulcerative colitis patients.

V dropped 6 bases and J dropped 5 bases, with 17 bases sitting between them. The CDR3 consists of 15 residues. Germline values: CDR1 MDHEN, CDR2 SYDVKM. Sequencing was at survey level. The data were produced by immunoSEQ multiplex PCR, yet TCRdb's version contains in-frame clones alone and is incomplete. The sample consists of tens of thousands of clones, approximately 87% of them appearing once. A remark on this clone: Its antigen is undetermined.

Controls had normal endoscopy and no IBD diagnosis within a year. At colonoscopy, a blood sample was also collected. Material: blood. This TCR came from a boy between 10 and 17 years old who was a control in a study of pediatric ulcerative colitis. The gene calls are TRBV28 and TRBJ2-1; TRBD2 might be the D (6 bases). CDR3 coding DNA: TGTGCCAGCAGGGACTACAGGCGGAACGACAATGAGCAGTTCTTC. It encodes CASRDYRRNDNEQFF.